The text below deals with one T cell receptor beta chain. What this receptor recognizes is not known. Per-nucleotide qualities are absent, and no much larger clonotype sits a single base away. Whole blood was collected in K2EDTA tubes by collaborating institutions according to the institutions' own protocols. For TCRbeta analysis, collaborators shipped samples in one of three forms: frozen whole blood, isolated PBMCs, or DNA extracted from either of those sample types. V and J lose 0 bases and 6 bases, and a span of 5 bases separates them. Spanning cysteine to phenylalanine, the CDR3 consists of 13 amino acids. The CDR3 DNA has 39 bases and is translated from base 1. CDR1 and CDR2 (MNHEY, SVGAGI) derive from the germline V gene. This sample is drawn from a study of blood T cell repertoires in COVID-19 (dated by TCRdb to the early 2020s). Regarding the complete study: The collaborator samples originated in the United States, Italy and Spain and spanned the acute and convalescent phases of COVID-19. The material from the prospective study consisted of cDNA or gDNA derived from T cells, B-cell-depleted T cells, or PBMCs. Deeply sampled blood TCRbeta repertoires from subjects exposed to, actively infected with, or recovered from COVID-19 were included in the dataset. The repertoires were released in a freely available public database intended as a resource for research on the immune response to SARS-CoV-2. The samples were drawn from two sources: the first 160 participants of the ongoing ImmuneRACE study, and 1,254 subjects contributed by 6 global collaborators. The sample metadata nearly always contained a de-identified subject ID, COVID-19 status, age in years and sex. Where available, HLA class I and class II types were obtained from metadata supplied by the sample provider rather than from assay-based typing. Beyond this particular receptor, the publication reports: Clinical and demographic metadata were provided uncurated, with the amount varying by source and participant.

TCRbeta CDR3 regions were amplified from genomic DNA using the immunoSEQ Assay, a bias-controlled multiplex PCR. As for the original processing: Nucleated cell counts per sample were estimated from amplification of reference gene primers within the assay. To quantify the absolute abundance of each unique TCRbeta CDR3 rearrangement, sequence reads were collapsed and filtered. Productive Simpson clonality was computed per sample as the square root of Simpson's diversity index over productive rearrangements. Held by TCRdb, this immuneACCESS table contains in-frame sequences only and omits some clones. Under half of the omission traces to an unresolved V gene where checked; the cause of the rest is unknown. Clone size and the V and J calls come from that table; the DNA yielded D and trimming. The sample contains roughly 140,000 clones, around nine tenths of them found a single time. The ten largest make up over 2% of the sample.

The origin of this receptor is a human donor in a cohort sampled during active COVID-19. Input material: peripheral blood. The V and J genes are TRBV6-5 and TRBJ2-2, with no D gene named confidently. This receptor has the CDR3 CASSYSISGELFF. The nucleotide sequence is given as TGTGCCAGCAGTTACTCCATTTCCGGGGAGCTGTTTTTT.